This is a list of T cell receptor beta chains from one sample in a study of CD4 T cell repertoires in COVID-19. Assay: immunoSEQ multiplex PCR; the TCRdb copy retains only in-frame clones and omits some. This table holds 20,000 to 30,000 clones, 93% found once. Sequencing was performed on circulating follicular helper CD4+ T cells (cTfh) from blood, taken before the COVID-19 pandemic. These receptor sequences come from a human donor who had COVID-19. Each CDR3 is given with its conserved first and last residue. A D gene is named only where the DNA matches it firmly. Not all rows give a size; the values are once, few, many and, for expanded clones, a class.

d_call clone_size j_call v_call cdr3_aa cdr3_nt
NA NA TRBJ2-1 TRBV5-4 CATQRTARNEQFF TGTGCCACCCAAAGGACAGCCCGCAATGAGCAGTTCTTC
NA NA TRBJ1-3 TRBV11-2 CASSRQRTVSGNTIYF TGTGCCAGCAGCAGACAGAGGACGGTCTCTGGAAACACCATATATTTT
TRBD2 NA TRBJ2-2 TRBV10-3 CAISDGTSGSTGELFF TGTGCCATCAGCGACGGGACTAGCGGGTCCACCGGGGAGCTGTTTTTT
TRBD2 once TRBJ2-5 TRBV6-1 CASRETSSVQTQYF TGTGCCAGCAGGGAGACTAGCTCGGTCCAGACCCAGTACTTC
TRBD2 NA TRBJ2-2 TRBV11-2 CASSLVGSGRSGGELFF TGTGCCAGCAGCTTAGTTGGTAGCGGGAGGTCTGGCGGGGAGCTGTTTTTT
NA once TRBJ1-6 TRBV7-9 CASSFSQQSSPLHF TGTGCCAGCAGCTTTTCACAACAGAGTTCACCCCTCCACTTT
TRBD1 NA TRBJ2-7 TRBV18 CASSLDRGSYEQYF TGTGCCAGCTCACTGGACAGGGGATCGTACGAGCAGTACTTC
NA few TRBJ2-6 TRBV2 CASKEVRVGANVLTF TGTGCCAGCAAGGAGGTGAGGGTCGGGGCCAACGTCCTGACTTTC
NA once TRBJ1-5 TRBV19 CASSIHIPGSGQPQHF TGTGCCAGTAGTATACATATCCCGGGTTCTGGTCAGCCCCAGCATTTT
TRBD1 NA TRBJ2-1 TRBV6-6 CASSGTAFQFF TGTGCCAGCAGCGGGACAGCGTTTCAGTTCTTC
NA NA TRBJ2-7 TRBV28 CASGRVDEQYF TGTGCCAGCGGCAGGGTTGACGAGCAGTACTTC
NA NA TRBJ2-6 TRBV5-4 CASSLETKSSGANVLTF TGTGCCAGCAGCTTGGAGACAAAGAGCTCTGGGGCCAACGTCCTGACTTTC
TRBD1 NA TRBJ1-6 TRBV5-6 CASSFRTGQNSPLHF TGTGCCAGCAGCTTCCGGACAGGGCAGAATTCACCCCTCCACTTT
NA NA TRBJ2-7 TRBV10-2 CASSVRGNEQYF TGCGCCAGCAGTGTACGCGGCAACGAGCAGTACTTC
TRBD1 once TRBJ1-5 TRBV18 CASSPGQGGNQPQHF TGTGCCAGCTCACCTGGACAGGGGGGCAATCAGCCCCAGCATTTT
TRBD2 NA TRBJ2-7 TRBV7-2 CASSSLSGKPSYEQYF TGTGCCAGCAGCTCCCTGAGCGGGAAGCCGTCCTACGAGCAGTACTTC
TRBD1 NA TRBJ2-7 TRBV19 CASSAGQVGYYEQYF TGTGCCAGTAGCGCTGGACAGGTTGGTTACTACGAGCAGTACTTC
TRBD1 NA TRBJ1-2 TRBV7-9 CASSFRDSYGYTF TGTGCCAGCAGCTTCCGGGACAGTTATGGCTACACCTTC